A selection of T cell receptor beta chains follows, all from one sample in a study of T cell responses to AZD1222 COVID-19 vaccine. Clones were sequenced by immunoSEQ multiplex PCR, and TCRdb holds only the in-frame ones, with some missing. Among some 170,000 clones listed, around 90% were seen once. Here the sequenced sample was peripheral blood, taken 28 days after the second dose of the MenACWY control vaccine. The receptors were sampled from an adult who received the MenACWY meningococcal vaccine as a control. Both conserved end residues are part of each CDR3. The D gene is left open where the match is weak. Not every row has a clone size; where given, it reads once, few, many or a size class.

v_gene,abundance,j_gene,d_gene,CDR3aa,CDR3nt
TRBV11-2,.,TRBJ2-7,.,CASSLMEGNEQYF,TGTGCCAGCAGCTTAATGGAAGGCAACGAGCAGTACTTC
TRBV11-3,.,TRBJ2-3,.,CASSLRTSTDTQYF,TGTGCCAGCAGCTTGAGGACTAGCACAGATACGCAGTATTTT
TRBV24-1,.,TRBJ1-5,.,CATSDRLDQPQHF,TGTGCCACCAGTGACAGGCTAGATCAGCCCCAGCATTTT
TRBV7-9,.,TRBJ1-6,.,CASSNLNSPLHF,TGTGCCAGCAGTAACCTAAATTCACCCCTCCACTTT
TRBV14,few,TRBJ1-2,.,CASSSLTGGDGYTF,TGTGCCAGCAGCTCCCTGACAGGTGGGGATGGCTACACCTTC
TRBV28,.,TRBJ1-1,.,CASINHLGGFAFF,TGTGCCAGCATCAACCACCTCGGGGGATTCGCTTTCTTT
TRBV7-9,once,TRBJ2-7,TRBD1,CASSLGTGHYEQYF,TGTGCCAGCAGCTTAGGGACAGGGCATTACGAGCAGTACTTC
TRBV5-6,.,TRBJ1-1,.,CASTLWGVYTEAFF,TGTGCCAGCACCCTATGGGGTGTGTACACTGAAGCTTTCTTT
TRBV30,.,TRBJ2-2,.,CAWSEPVNTGELFF,TGTGCCTGGAGTGAACCGGTGAACACCGGGGAGCTGTTTTTT
TRBV28,.,TRBJ1-2,TRBD1,CASSLRRTGDGYTF,TGTGCCAGCAGTTTAAGGAGGACAGGGGACGGCTACACCTTC
TRBV3-1/TRBV3-2,.,TRBJ2-3,TRBD2,CASSQGLAGKGDTQYF,TGTGCCAGCAGCCAAGGACTAGCCGGTAAAGGAGATACGCAGTATTTT
TRBV25-1,.,TRBJ1-5,.,CASSSGGLGNQPQHF,TGTGCCAGCAGCTCCGGTGGTCTCGGCAATCAGCCCCAGCATTTT
TRBV5-1,.,TRBJ2-5,TRBD1,CASTRQGTQETQYF,TGCGCCAGCACTAGACAGGGGACCCAAGAGACCCAGTACTTC
TRBV28,.,TRBJ2-1,.,CASSLPMTGNEQFF,TGTGCCAGCAGCCTCCCGATGACAGGTAATGAGCAGTTCTTC
TRBV27,.,TRBJ2-5,TRBD2,CASSSWGGRETQYF,TGTGCCAGCAGTTCATGGGGCGGGAGGGAGACCCAGTACTTC
TRBV7-9,.,TRBJ2-7,.,CASASNFPYEQYF,TGTGCCAGCGCATCCAACTTCCCCTACGAGCAGTACTTC
TRBV28,once,TRBJ2-1,.,CASSLAGPPNEQFF,TGTGCCAGCAGTTTAGCCGGGCCGCCTAATGAGCAGTTCTTC
TRBV25-1,.,TRBJ2-7,TRBD1,CASSDPRTGDYEQYF,TGTGCCAGCAGTGATCCCCGGACAGGGGACTACGAGCAGTACTTC
TRBV28,.,TRBJ1-1,TRBD1,CASSLGDRGETEAFF,TGTGCCAGCAGTTTGGGAGACAGGGGGGAAACTGAAGCTTTCTTT
TRBV27,many,TRBJ1-1,.,CASSFGAVTEAFF,TGTGCCAGCAGTTTTGGGGCCGTCACTGAAGCTTTCTTT
TRBV7-2,.,TRBJ1-1,.,CASSLGPRGKVTEAFF,TGTGCCAGCAGCTTAGGGCCCCGGGGGAAGGTGACTGAAGCTTTCTTT
TRBV24-1,.,TRBJ2-1,.,CATSGPGGEQFF,TGTGCCACCAGTGGCCCAGGCGGTGAGCAGTTCTTC
TRBV7-8,.,TRBJ2-1,.,CASRLGNNEQFF,TGTGCCAGCCGCCTTGGAAACAATGAGCAGTTCTTC
TRBV18,.,TRBJ1-6,.,CASSQVGTADNSPLHF,TGTGCCAGCTCACAAGTAGGGACCGCCGATAATTCACCCCTCCACTTT